A selection of T cell receptor beta chains follows, all from one sample in a study of blood T cells in healthy people across ages. TCRdb recomputed calls from the 5' RACE reads with MiXCR, one row per CDR3 protein. This sample has under 2 million distinct CDR3 sequences; about 32% occur once, and the top ten carry 11%. Sequenced sample: blood. The receptors were gathered from a woman aged 25 to 39 in good health. Each CDR3 is given with its conserved first and last residue. Each record gives: CDR3 protein, CDR3 DNA, D gene, J gene, clone size, V gene. A D gene is named only where the DNA matches it firmly. The listing skips clone size in some rows; elsewhere it reads once, few, many or a size class.

CDR3 protein: CASSYAGGSSYTDTQYF; CDR3 DNA: TGTGCCAGCAGTTACGCGGGGGGCTCATCGTACACAGATACGCAGTATTTT; D gene: TRBD2; J gene: TRBJ2-3; clone size: NA; V gene: TRBV6-5
CDR3 protein: CASSRGPDSPLHF; CDR3 DNA: TGTGCCAGCAGCCGGGGACCCGATTCACCCCTCCACTTT; D gene: NA; J gene: TRBJ1-6; clone size: few; V gene: TRBV6-5
CDR3 protein: CASSFSTGRALTDTQYF; CDR3 DNA: TGTGCCAGCAGCTTCTCGACAGGGAGAGCGCTGACAGATACGCAGTATTTT; D gene: TRBD1; J gene: TRBJ2-3; clone size: few; V gene: TRBV7-6
CDR3 protein: CSVRGDRLNTEAFF; CDR3 DNA: TGCAGCGTAAGGGGGGACAGGTTGAACACTGAAGCTTTCTTT; D gene: TRBD1; J gene: TRBJ1-1; clone size: NA; V gene: TRBV29-1
CDR3 protein: CASSSVGGSQPQHF; CDR3 DNA: TGTGCCAGCAGTTCCGTAGGGGGGTCTCAGCCCCAGCATTTT; D gene: NA; J gene: TRBJ1-5; clone size: NA; V gene: TRBV28
CDR3 protein: CSARDTGRGIPYEQYF; CDR3 DNA: TGCAGTGCTAGAGATACCGGGCGGGGGATTCCCTACGAGCAGTACTTC; D gene: TRBD2; J gene: TRBJ2-7; clone size: few; V gene: TRBV20-1
CDR3 protein: CSVEHTNTEAFF; CDR3 DNA: TGCAGCGTTGAACACACGAACACTGAAGCTTTCTTT; D gene: NA; J gene: TRBJ1-1; clone size: NA; V gene: TRBV29-1
CDR3 protein: CASSLGAGTTPSTDTQYF; CDR3 DNA: TGTGCCAGCAGCTTAGGCGCCGGGACTACCCCTAGCACAGATACGCAGTATTTT; D gene: TRBD2; J gene: TRBJ2-3; clone size: many; V gene: TRBV11-2
CDR3 protein: CASTIRQGATEAFF; CDR3 DNA: TGTGCCAGCACTATTAGACAGGGGGCAACTGAAGCTTTCTTT; D gene: TRBD1; J gene: TRBJ1-1; clone size: NA; V gene: TRBV6-1
CDR3 protein: CACSQGVAAGVADEQFF; CDR3 DNA: TGTGCCTGCAGCCAAGGAGTGGCCGCGGGAGTGGCGGATGAGCAGTTCTTC; D gene: TRBD2; J gene: TRBJ2-1; clone size: few; V gene: TRBV4-2
CDR3 protein: CASSFLTFPGADEQYF; CDR3 DNA: TGTGCCAGCAGCTTCTTGACCTTTCCGGGGGCTGACGAGCAGTACTTC; D gene: NA; J gene: TRBJ2-7; clone size: NA; V gene: TRBV5-6
CDR3 protein: CASSQDRGDPNEQFF; CDR3 DNA: TGCGCCAGCAGCCAAGATCGGGGTGACCCGAACGAGCAGTTCTTC; D gene: NA; J gene: TRBJ2-1; clone size: NA; V gene: TRBV4-1
CDR3 protein: CSASPLGTASYEQYF; CDR3 DNA: TGCAGTGCTAGCCCTCTAGGGACAGCCTCCTACGAGCAGTACTTC; D gene: TRBD1; J gene: TRBJ2-7; clone size: NA; V gene: TRBV20-1
CDR3 protein: CASSQPRAGVRNEQFF; CDR3 DNA: TGCGCCAGCAGCCAACCCCGGGCGGGGGTTAGGAATGAGCAGTTCTTC; D gene: TRBD2; J gene: TRBJ2-1; clone size: NA; V gene: TRBV4-1
CDR3 protein: CASSPEGQGDYGYTF; CDR3 DNA: TGTGCCAGCAGCCCAGAGGGACAGGGGGACTATGGCTACACCTTC; D gene: TRBD1; J gene: TRBJ1-2; clone size: few; V gene: TRBV9
CDR3 protein: CASSLWGNEQFF; CDR3 DNA: TGTGCCAGCAGTTTATGGGGAAATGAGCAGTTCTTC; D gene: NA; J gene: TRBJ2-1; clone size: many; V gene: TRBV27
CDR3 protein: CSVWGSGYTF; CDR3 DNA: TGCAGCGTGTGGGGGTCTGGCTACACCTTC; D gene: NA; J gene: TRBJ1-2; clone size: NA; V gene: TRBV29-1
CDR3 protein: CAISARRDYNEQFF; CDR3 DNA: TGTGCCATCAGTGCTCGACGGGACTACAATGAGCAGTTCTTC; D gene: NA; J gene: TRBJ2-1; clone size: few; V gene: TRBV10-3
CDR3 protein: CASRDTGPRQAFF; CDR3 DNA: TGTGCCAGCAGGGATACCGGGCCTCGCCAGGCTTTCTTT; D gene: NA; J gene: TRBJ1-1; clone size: NA; V gene: TRBV6-1
CDR3 protein: CSADSGQGLNEQFF; CDR3 DNA: TGCAGTGCCGACTCCGGACAGGGCCTAAATGAGCAGTTCTTC; D gene: TRBD1; J gene: TRBJ2-1; clone size: many; V gene: TRBV20-1
CDR3 protein: CASSLPWTSGGGYF; CDR3 DNA: TGTGCCAGCAGCTTACCCTGGACTAGCGGAGGAGGGTACTTC; D gene: TRBD2; J gene: TRBJ2-7; clone size: NA; V gene: TRBV11-2
CDR3 protein: CASRRAGVSYNEQFF; CDR3 DNA: TGCGCCAGCCGCCGGGCGGGAGTGTCCTACAATGAGCAGTTCTTC; D gene: TRBD2; J gene: TRBJ2-1; clone size: NA; V gene: TRBV5-1
CDR3 protein: CASSLRVPSPLHF; CDR3 DNA: TGTGCCAGCAGTTTGCGGGTTCCTTCACCCCTCCACTTT; D gene: NA; J gene: TRBJ1-6; clone size: few; V gene: TRBV27
CDR3 protein: CATCGTDYNSPLHF; CDR3 DNA: TGTGCCACCTGCGGGACAGACTATAATTCACCCCTCCACTTT; D gene: TRBD1; J gene: TRBJ1-6; clone size: NA; V gene: TRBV7-2
CDR3 protein: CASSQTVAGGYEQYF; CDR3 DNA: TGTGCCAGCAGCCAGACTGTAGCGGGAGGATACGAGCAGTACTTC; D gene: TRBD2; J gene: TRBJ2-7; clone size: many; V gene: TRBV4-2
CDR3 protein: CASSQGRAGQADTQYF; CDR3 DNA: TGCGCCAGCAGCCAAGGCCGGGCGGGGCAGGCTGATACGCAGTATTTT; D gene: NA; J gene: TRBJ2-3; clone size: few; V gene: TRBV4-1
CDR3 protein: CASSFNPGQQETQYF; CDR3 DNA: TGTGCCAGCAGCTTTAATCCGGGACAGCAAGAGACCCAGTACTTC; D gene: TRBD1; J gene: TRBJ2-5; clone size: few; V gene: TRBV7-3
CDR3 protein: CSVAATGGNEQFF; CDR3 DNA: TGCAGCGTTGCCGCGACAGGGGGCAATGAGCAGTTCTTC; D gene: TRBD1; J gene: TRBJ2-1; clone size: few; V gene: TRBV29-1
CDR3 protein: CASSLISGRSNEQFF; CDR3 DNA: TGTGCCAGCAGCTTGATTAGCGGAAGATCCAATGAGCAGTTCTTC; D gene: NA; J gene: TRBJ2-1; clone size: NA; V gene: TRBV5-5
CDR3 protein: CASSVVQANTGELFF; CDR3 DNA: TGTGCCAGCAGTGTCGTACAGGCGAACACCGGGGAGCTGTTTTTT; D gene: NA; J gene: TRBJ2-2; clone size: NA; V gene: TRBV2
CDR3 protein: CATSVDTAYYEQYF; CDR3 DNA: TGTGCCACCAGCGTCGACACAGCGTACTACGAGCAGTACTTC; D gene: NA; J gene: TRBJ2-7; clone size: NA; V gene: TRBV15
CDR3 protein: CASSQEGLAGVAYGLQETQYF; CDR3 DNA: TGTGCCAGCAGCCAAGAAGGCCTAGCGGGAGTAGCATACGGCCTGCAAGAGACCCAGTACTTC; D gene: TRBD2; J gene: TRBJ2-5; clone size: few; V gene: TRBV4-2
CDR3 protein: CSATTGGTDPYEQYF; CDR3 DNA: TGCAGCGCCACAACTGGAGGGACAGACCCCTACGAGCAGTACTTC; D gene: NA; J gene: TRBJ2-7; clone size: NA; V gene: TRBV29-1
CDR3 protein: CASSVYWDSNAKNIQYF; CDR3 DNA: TGTGCCAGCAGCGTATACTGGGACAGCAACGCCAAAAACATTCAGTACTTC; D gene: TRBD1; J gene: TRBJ2-4; clone size: NA; V gene: TRBV9
CDR3 protein: CASSPLEGAPNTGELFF; CDR3 DNA: TGCGCCAGCAGCCCTCTCGAGGGGGCGCCTAACACCGGGGAGCTGTTTTTT; D gene: TRBD1; J gene: TRBJ2-2; clone size: few; V gene: TRBV4-1
CDR3 protein: CSAPTSGSGGTQYF; CDR3 DNA: TGCAGTGCGCCGACTAGCGGATCGGGGGGCACGCAGTATTTT; D gene: TRBD2; J gene: TRBJ2-3; clone size: few; V gene: TRBV20-1
CDR3 protein: CASSLEQGIQPQHF; CDR3 DNA: TGTGCCAGCAGCTTGGAACAGGGTATACAGCCCCAGCATTTT; D gene: NA; J gene: TRBJ1-5; clone size: few; V gene: TRBV5-5
CDR3 protein: CASSNPDRVGETQYF; CDR3 DNA: TGTGCCAGCAGTAACCCGGACAGGGTCGGAGAGACCCAGTACTTC; D gene: TRBD1; J gene: TRBJ2-5; clone size: few; V gene: TRBV27
CDR3 protein: CASSKEEGFTGELFF; CDR3 DNA: TGTGCCAGCAGCAAAGAGGAGGGGTTCACCGGGGAGCTGTTTTTT; D gene: NA; J gene: TRBJ2-2; clone size: NA; V gene: TRBV21-1
CDR3 protein: CSARAHGGGIDEQYF; CDR3 DNA: TGCAGTGCTAGAGCTCACGGCGGAGGGATTGATGAGCAGTACTTC; D gene: NA; J gene: TRBJ2-7; clone size: once; V gene: TRBV20-1
CDR3 protein: CSARRSGTSSYEQYF; CDR3 DNA: TGCAGTGCTAGACGTTCAGGGACCTCCTCCTACGAGCAGTACTTC; D gene: NA; J gene: TRBJ2-7; clone size: NA; V gene: TRBV20-1
CDR3 protein: CASSLYQGIETQFF; CDR3 DNA: TGTGCCAGCAGCCTGTACCAGGGAATAGAGACCCAGTTCTTC; D gene: NA; J gene: TRBJ2-1; clone size: NA; V gene: TRBV7-2
CDR3 protein: CASSEYRDGYTF; CDR3 DNA: TGTGCCAGCAGTGAGTACAGGGATGGCTACACCTTC; D gene: NA; J gene: TRBJ1-2; clone size: NA; V gene: TRBV25-1
CDR3 protein: CSARGQGMAGEQYF; CDR3 DNA: TGCAGTGCTAGGGGACAGGGGATGGCCGGGGAGCAGTACTTC; D gene: TRBD1; J gene: TRBJ2-7; clone size: NA; V gene: TRBV20-1
CDR3 protein: CSARDRAGSNQPQHF; CDR3 DNA: TGCAGTGCTAGAGATAGAGCGGGGAGCAATCAGCCCCAGCATTTT; D gene: NA; J gene: TRBJ1-5; clone size: few; V gene: TRBV20-1
CDR3 protein: CASSQEGWSYEQYF; CDR3 DNA: TGTGCCAGCAGCCAAGAAGGGTGGAGCTACGAGCAGTACTTC; D gene: NA; J gene: TRBJ2-7; clone size: NA; V gene: TRBV3-1
CDR3 protein: CATRSGQGNDCGYTF; CDR3 DNA: TGTGCCACCAGATCCGGACAGGGGAACGACTGTGGCTACACCTTC; D gene: TRBD1; J gene: TRBJ1-2; clone size: few; V gene: TRBV24-1
CDR3 protein: CASSAALVRGGQDTQYF; CDR3 DNA: TGTGCCAGCAGCGCCGCGCTGGTGAGAGGGGGGCAGGATACGCAGTATTTT; D gene: NA; J gene: TRBJ2-3; clone size: NA; V gene: TRBV9
CDR3 protein: CASSSPGLGGEQYF; CDR3 DNA: TGTGCCAGCAGTAGCCCCGGACTAGGGGGCGAGCAGTACTTC; D gene: NA; J gene: TRBJ2-7; clone size: NA; V gene: TRBV6-5
CDR3 protein: CSGWGQGYNEQFF; CDR3 DNA: TGCAGTGGATGGGGACAGGGTTACAATGAGCAGTTCTTC; D gene: TRBD1; J gene: TRBJ2-1; clone size: NA; V gene: TRBV20-1
CDR3 protein: CSAQTLAGSYNEQFF; CDR3 DNA: TGCAGTGCGCAAACACTAGCGGGGTCCTACAATGAGCAGTTCTTC; D gene: TRBD2; J gene: TRBJ2-1; clone size: NA; V gene: TRBV20-1
CDR3 protein: CASSWSRYTDTQYF; CDR3 DNA: TGTGCCAGCTCCTGGAGCAGGTACACAGATACGCAGTATTTT; D gene: NA; J gene: TRBJ2-3; clone size: few; V gene: TRBV6-5
CDR3 protein: CAISESLEWSGHTF; CDR3 DNA: TGTGCCATCAGTGAGTCGTTGGAGTGGTCTGGCCACACCTTC; D gene: NA; J gene: TRBJ1-2; clone size: NA; V gene: TRBV10-3
CDR3 protein: CASSLGYGGEKLFF; CDR3 DNA: TGTGCCAGCAGTCTGGGGTATGGGGGTGAAAAACTGTTTTTT; D gene: NA; J gene: TRBJ1-4; clone size: NA; V gene: TRBV12-3/TRBV12-4
CDR3 protein: CASSLALISSDYEQYF; CDR3 DNA: TGTGCCAGCAGCTTAGCGCTAATTTCTTCCGACTACGAGCAGTACTTC; D gene: NA; J gene: TRBJ2-7; clone size: NA; V gene: TRBV7-2